Presented here are 13 T cell receptor beta chains from one specimen sequenced in a study of cytomegalovirus exposure and HLA in healthy donors. With 60 Vbeta and 13 Jbeta primers, the PCR was carried out. The data were produced by immunoSEQ multiplex PCR, yet TCRdb's version contains in-frame clones alone and is incomplete. The data show 150,000 or so clones, around 78% seen once. Sequencing was performed on PBMCs. Receptor source: a woman in her 40s in good health and CMV-seronegative.

The chain links TRBV5-1 to TRBJ2-7; a weak D match, TRBD1 (5 bases). Deletions cut 4 bases from V and 3 bases from J, with 20 bases between. There are 16 residues in the CDR3. CDR1 is SGHRS, CDR2 YFSETQ, per germline. CDR3 sequence reads: CASSPHPQGSGYEQYF. The CDR3 nucleotides are TGCGCCAGCAGCCCTCACCCTCAGGGTTCAGGCTACGAGCAGTACTTC. The complete variable domain, with remaining parts taken from reference TRBV5-1 and TRBJ2-7, reads KAGVTQTPRYLIKTRGQQVTLSCSPISGHRSVSWYQQTPGQGLQFLFEYFSETQRNKGNFPGRFSGRQFSNSRSEMNVSTLELGDSALYLCASSPHPQGSGYEQYFGPGTRLTVT.

V is TRBV30 and J is TRBJ1-1; D not resolved. Germline V CDR1 and CDR2: GTSNPN, SVGIG (reference sequence). With 0 bases removed from V and 0 bases from J, the gap between germline ends came to 5 bases. This CDR3 has 13 amino acids. The CDR3 region is CAWSVRVNTEAFF. The CDR3 region has the DNA TGTGCCTGGAGTGTACGGGTGAACACTGAAGCTTTCTTT. The entire variable domain, with the rest obtained from reference TRBV30 and TRBJ1-1, is as follows: SQTIHQWPATLVQPVGSPLSLECTVEGTSNPNLYWYRQAAGRGLQLLFYSVGIGQISSEVPQNLSASRPQDRQFILSSKKLLLSDSGFYLCAWSVRVNTEAFFGQGTRLTVV.

The chain combines TRBV28 with TRBJ1-2; a possible D gene is TRBD1 (6 bases). V was clipped by 4 bases and J by 4 bases, with 16 bases between them. The CDR3 is 15 residues long. The germline V gene encodes CDR1 MDHEN and CDR2 SYDVKM. CDR3 sequence (DNA): TGTGCCAGCAGTTCTCCAGGGATACAGGGCTATGGCTACACCTTC. Its translation: CASSSPGIQGYGYTF.

This chain links TRBV5-1 with TRBJ2-3, with TRBD2 matching 12 bases. The CDR3 length is 15 residues. Germline V gene lookup returns CDR1 SGHRS and CDR2 YFSETQ. Unmatched junction bases numbered 0, after V lost 0 bases and J lost 4 bases. As DNA, the CDR3 is TGCGCCAGCAGCTTGGGACTAGCGGGAGCAGATACGCAGTATTTT. Its protein is CASSLGLAGADTQYF.

The rearrangement joins TRBV5-1 to TRBJ2-3; weak D call: TRBD1 (6 bases). The V and J ends lost 4 bases and 0 bases respectively, with 12 bases between them. Germline V gene data show CDR1 as SGHRS and CDR2 as YFSETQ. There are 15 residues in the CDR3. CDR3 in amino acids: CASSPGTPSTDTQYF. CDR3 nucleotides: TGCGCCAGCAGCCCCGGGACACCTAGCACAGATACGCAGTATTTT.

The rearrangement joins TRBV15 to TRBJ1-2; possibly TRBD1 for D (6 bases). V was clipped by 0 bases and J by 0 bases, with 11 bases between them. Per germline, CDR1 LNHNV and CDR2 YYDKDF (reference sequence). This CDR3 has 16 amino acids. CDR3 in amino acids: CATSRDQQGSNYGYTF. The CDR3 nucleotides are TGTGCCACCAGCAGAGATCAGCAGGGGTCTAACTATGGCTACACCTTC.

V and J are TRBV5-1 and TRBJ2-7; 7 bases align to TRBD1. Germline V gives CDR1 SGHRS, CDR2 YFSETQ. The CDR3 extends over 14 amino acids. V trimming: 2 bases; J trimming: 6 bases; junction bases outside the gene matches: 8. DNA for the CDR3: TGCGCCAGCAGCTTTGATTACAGGGGATCCGAGCAGTACTTC. Translating gives CASSFDYRGSEQYF.

The CDR3 is CASSQGSYGEQYF. In DNA form, the CDR3 reads TGTGCCAGCAGCCAGGGGTCGTATGGCGAGCAGTACTTC. The chain links TRBV7-2 to TRBJ2-7; weak D call: TRBD1 (6 bases). Trimming left V 5 bases short and J 6 bases short, with 14 bases between. This CDR3 contains 13 residues. Germline CDR1 SGHTA, CDR2 FQGNSA.

This chain uses TRBV14 with TRBJ1-1; D call uncertain. The V gene lost 4 bases and the J gene lost 1 base, with 7 bases spanning the gap. Per the germline V gene, CDR1 is SGHDN and CDR2 is FVKESK. The CDR3 spans 13 residues. CDR3 coding DNA: TGTGCCAGCAGCCTACAGAAGAACACTGAAGCTTTCTTT. Encoded protein: CASSLQKNTEAFF.

This chain joins TRBV5-1 and TRBJ2-7, with 10 bases identical to TRBD2. Germline assignment: CDR1 SGHRS and CDR2 YFSETQ. The CDR3 contains 14 residues. V was pared by 4 bases and J by 6 bases, with 7 bases of the junction left unmatched. Here the CDR3 reads CASSPLAGVSEQYF. CDR3 nucleotide sequence: TGCGCCAGCAGCCCCCTAGCGGGAGTAAGCGAGCAGTACTTC.

This clone was detected only a few times. V gene TRBV9 combines with J gene TRBJ2-5; D call uncertain. Trimming stripped 2 bases from V and 2 bases from J, with 4 bases between. Germline CDR1 reads SGDLS; CDR2 reads YYNGEE. The CDR3 consists of 12 residues. The chain's CDR3 is CASSVNQETQYF. CDR3 bases: TGTGCCAGCAGCGTCAATCAAGAGACCCAGTACTTC.

Only a few counts were recorded for this clone. The chain employs TRBV1 and TRBJ2-7; the table's D call, TRBD2, has no DNA check behind it. TRBV1 counts as a pseudogene. This CDR3 is built from 15 residues. Here the CDR3 reads CTSSQDPRETYEQYF. CDR3 nucleotides: TGCACCAGCAGCCAAGATCCTCGGGAAACCTACGAGCAGTACTTC.

The chain recombines TRBV9 with TRBJ2-1, with a tentative D call TRBD2 (5 bases). The length of the CDR3 is 15 residues. CDR1 and CDR2 from the germline V gene are SGDLS and YYNGEE. Trimming shortened V by 3 bases and J by 8 bases, and 18 bases separated the two germline ends. The CDR3 protein is CASSARLLEIDEQFF. The CDR3 DNA is TGTGCCAGCAGCGCCCGTTTACTAGAAATCGATGAGCAGTTCTTC.